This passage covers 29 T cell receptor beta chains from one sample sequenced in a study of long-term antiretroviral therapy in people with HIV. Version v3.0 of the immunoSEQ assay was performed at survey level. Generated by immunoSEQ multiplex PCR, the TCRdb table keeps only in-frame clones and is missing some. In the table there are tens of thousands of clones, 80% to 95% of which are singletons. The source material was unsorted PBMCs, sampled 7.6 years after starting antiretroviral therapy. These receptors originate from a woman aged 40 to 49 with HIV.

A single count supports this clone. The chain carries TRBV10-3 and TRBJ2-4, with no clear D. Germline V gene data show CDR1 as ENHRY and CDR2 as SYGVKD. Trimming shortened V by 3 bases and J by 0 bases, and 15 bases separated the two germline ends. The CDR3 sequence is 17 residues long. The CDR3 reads CAISERISAIAKNIQYF. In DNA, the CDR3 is TGTGCCATCAGTGAAAGGATCTCGGCCATAGCCAAAAACATTCAGTACTTC.

The CDR3 DNA reads as TGTGCCAGCAGCTTAGCGACAGGGAGGAACACTGAAGCTTTCTTT. This gives the protein CASSLATGRNTEAFF. The chain recombines TRBV7-9 with TRBJ1-1; 7 bases map to TRBD1. Trimming at V came to 0 bases and at J to 1 base, leaving 2 bases not matched to a gene. CDR3 length: 15 residues. CDR1 is SEHNR, CDR2 FQNEAQ, per germline (reference sequence). Supplemented by reference TRBV7-9 and TRBJ1-1, the full variable domain reads DTGVSQNPRHKITKRGQNVTFRCDPISEHNRLYWYRQTLGQGPEFLTYFQNEAQLEKSRLLSDRFSAERPKGSFSTLEIQRTEQGDSAMYLCASSLATGRNTEAFFGQGTRLTVV.

The CDR3 here is CASGTRGYTF. The CDR3 nucleotides read TGCGCCAGCGGGACCCGGGGCTACACCTTC. J is TRBJ1-2 and V is TRBV4-1; maybe TRBD1 (5 bases). Trimming left V 8 bases short and J 8 bases short, with 9 bases between. Germline CDR1 is MGHRA and CDR2 is YSYEKL. The CDR3 contains 10 residues.

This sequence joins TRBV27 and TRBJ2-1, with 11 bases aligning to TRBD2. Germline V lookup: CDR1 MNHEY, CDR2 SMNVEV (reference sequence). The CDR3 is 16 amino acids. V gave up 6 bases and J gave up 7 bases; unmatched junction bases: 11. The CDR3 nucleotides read TGTGCCAGCAGGGTAGATGTTAGCGGGGGGGTTAATGAGCAGTTCTTC. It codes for CASRVDVSGGVNEQFF.

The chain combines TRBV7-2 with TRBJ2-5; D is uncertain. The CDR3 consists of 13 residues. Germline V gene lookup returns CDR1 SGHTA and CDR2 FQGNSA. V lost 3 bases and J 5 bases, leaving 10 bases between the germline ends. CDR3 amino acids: CASSFRARETQYF. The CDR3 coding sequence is TGTGCCAGCAGCTTCCGGGCCCGGGAGACCCAGTACTTC.

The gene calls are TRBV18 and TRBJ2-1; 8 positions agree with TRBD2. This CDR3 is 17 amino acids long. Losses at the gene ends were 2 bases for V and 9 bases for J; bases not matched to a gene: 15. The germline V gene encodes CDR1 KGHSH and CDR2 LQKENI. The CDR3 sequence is CASSPFQVLAGESEQFF. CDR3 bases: TGTGCCAGCTCACCATTTCAGGTTCTAGCGGGTGAGAGTGAGCAGTTCTTC.

For the CDR3, the DNA is TGTGCCAGCAGCCGATCCAGGGGGGGGGCTGGAAACACCATATATTTT. Protein: CASSRSRGGAGNTIYF. V usage is TRBV11-2 and J usage is TRBJ1-3; TRBD1 matches at 7 bases. With 5 bases clipped from V and 2 bases from J, the junction kept 9 bases outside the gene matches. CDR3 size: 16 residues. The germline V gene encodes CDR1 SGHAT and CDR2 FQNNGV.

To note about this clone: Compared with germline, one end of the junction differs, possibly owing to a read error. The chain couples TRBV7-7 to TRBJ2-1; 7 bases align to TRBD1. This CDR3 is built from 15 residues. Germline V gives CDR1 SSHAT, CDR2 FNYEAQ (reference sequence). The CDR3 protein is CASSKGDSTNNEQFF. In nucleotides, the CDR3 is TGTGCTAGCAGCAAGGGGGACAGTACCAACAATGAGCAGTTCTTC.

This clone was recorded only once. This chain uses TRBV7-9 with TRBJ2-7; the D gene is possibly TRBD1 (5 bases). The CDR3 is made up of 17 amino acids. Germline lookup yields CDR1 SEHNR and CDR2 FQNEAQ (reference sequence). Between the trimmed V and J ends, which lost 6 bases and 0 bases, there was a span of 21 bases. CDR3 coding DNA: TGTGCCAGCAGAGGAAGTGGCCCAGGGATAAGCTCCTACGAGCAGTACTTC. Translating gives CASRGSGPGISSYEQYF.

CDR3 residues: CASSLATVNEQYF. CDR3 nucleotides: TGTGCCAGCAGCTTAGCGACAGTAAACGAGCAGTACTTC. The genes are TRBV7-2 and TRBJ2-7, with a possible D match to TRBD1 (5 bases). Trimming cost V 0 bases and J 5 bases, with 8 bases left between them. Germline-derived CDR1 and CDR2 are SGHTA and FQGNSA. There are 13 residues in the CDR3.

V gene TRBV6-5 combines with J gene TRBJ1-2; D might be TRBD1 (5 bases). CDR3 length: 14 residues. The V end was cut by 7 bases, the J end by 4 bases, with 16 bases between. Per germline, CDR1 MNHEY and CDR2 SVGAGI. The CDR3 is CASTSGLPPYGYTF. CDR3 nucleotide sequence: TGTGCCAGCACATCAGGGCTCCCACCCTATGGCTACACCTTC.

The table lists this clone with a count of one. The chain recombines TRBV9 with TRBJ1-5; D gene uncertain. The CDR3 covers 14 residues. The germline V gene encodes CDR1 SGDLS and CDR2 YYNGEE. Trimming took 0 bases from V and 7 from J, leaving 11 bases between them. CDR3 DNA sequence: TGTGCCAGCAGCGTAGGAACGACGGGGCAGCCCCAGCATTTT. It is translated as CASSVGTTGQPQHF.

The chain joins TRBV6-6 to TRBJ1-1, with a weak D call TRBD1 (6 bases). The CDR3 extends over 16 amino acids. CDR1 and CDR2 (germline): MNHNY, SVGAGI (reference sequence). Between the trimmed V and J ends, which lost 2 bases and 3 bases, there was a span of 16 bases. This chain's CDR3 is CASSYATGSGDTEAFF. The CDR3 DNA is TGTGCCAGCAGTTACGCCACAGGGAGCGGGGACACTGAAGCTTTCTTT.

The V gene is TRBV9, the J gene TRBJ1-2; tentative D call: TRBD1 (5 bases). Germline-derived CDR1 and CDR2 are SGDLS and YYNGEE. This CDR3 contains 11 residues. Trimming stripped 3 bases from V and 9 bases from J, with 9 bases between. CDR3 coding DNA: TGTGCCAGCAGCGCGCAGGGCCGCTACACCTTC. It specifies CASSAQGRYTF.

The DNA of the CDR3 is TGTGCCAGCAGCCGTGTCAACCCCCCCCTCACTGAAGCTTTCTTT. The encoded protein is CASSRVNPPLTEAFF. This chain joins TRBV5-4 and TRBJ1-1; D unclear. Germline V CDR1 and CDR2: SGHNT, YYREEE (reference sequence). The CDR3 runs to 15 residues. The V end was cut by 4 bases, the J end by 4 bases, with 17 bases between.

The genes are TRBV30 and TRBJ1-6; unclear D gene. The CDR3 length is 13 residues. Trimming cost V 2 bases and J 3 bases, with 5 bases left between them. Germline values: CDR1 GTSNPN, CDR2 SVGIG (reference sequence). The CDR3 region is CAWSTDYNSPLHF. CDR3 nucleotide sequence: TGTGCCTGGAGTACTGACTATAATTCACCCCTCCACTTT.

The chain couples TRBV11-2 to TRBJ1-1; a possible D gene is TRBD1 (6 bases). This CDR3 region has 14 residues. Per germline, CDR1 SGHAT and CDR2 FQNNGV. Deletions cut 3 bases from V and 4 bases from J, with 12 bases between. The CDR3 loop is CASSLQGIGTEAFF. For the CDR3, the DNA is TGTGCCAGCAGCTTGCAGGGGATTGGCACTGAAGCTTTCTTT. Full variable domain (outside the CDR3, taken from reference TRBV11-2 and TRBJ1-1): EAGVAQSPRYKIIEKRQSVAFWCNPISGHATLYWYQQILGQGPKLLIQFQNNGVVDDSQLPKDRFSAERLKGVDSTLKIQPAKLEDSAVYLCASSLQGIGTEAFFGQGTRLTVV.

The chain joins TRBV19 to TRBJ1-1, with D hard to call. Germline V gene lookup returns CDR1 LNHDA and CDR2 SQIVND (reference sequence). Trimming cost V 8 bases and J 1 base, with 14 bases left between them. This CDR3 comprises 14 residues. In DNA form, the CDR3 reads TGTGCCAGTTTAAGTCGTCGGGCGAACACTGAAGCTTTCTTT. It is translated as CASLSRRANTEAFF.

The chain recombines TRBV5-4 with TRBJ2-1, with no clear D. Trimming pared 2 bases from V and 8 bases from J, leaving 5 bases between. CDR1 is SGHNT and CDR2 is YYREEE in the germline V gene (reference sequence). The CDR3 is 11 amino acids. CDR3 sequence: CASSFSYEQFF. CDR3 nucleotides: TGTGCCAGCAGCTTCTCGTATGAGCAGTTCTTC.

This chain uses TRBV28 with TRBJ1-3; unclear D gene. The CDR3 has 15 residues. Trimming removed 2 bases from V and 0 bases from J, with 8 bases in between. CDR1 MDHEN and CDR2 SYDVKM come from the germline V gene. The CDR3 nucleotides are TGTGCCAGCAGTTTAGGTCTTCGCTCTGGAAACACCATATATTTT. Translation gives CASSLGLRSGNTIYF.

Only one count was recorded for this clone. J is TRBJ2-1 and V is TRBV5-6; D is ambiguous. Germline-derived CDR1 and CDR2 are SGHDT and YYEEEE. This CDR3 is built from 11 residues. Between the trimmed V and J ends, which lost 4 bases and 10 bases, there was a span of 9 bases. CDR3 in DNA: TGTGCCAGCAGCGTTTTAGAAGAGCAGTTCTTC. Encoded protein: CASSVLEEQFF.

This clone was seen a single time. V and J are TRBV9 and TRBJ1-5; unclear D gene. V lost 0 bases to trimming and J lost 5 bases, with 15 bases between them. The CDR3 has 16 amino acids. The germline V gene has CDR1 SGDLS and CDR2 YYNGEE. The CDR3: CASSVGPRPGDQPQHF. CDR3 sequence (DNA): TGTGCCAGCAGCGTAGGACCCCGACCGGGTGATCAGCCCCAGCATTTT.

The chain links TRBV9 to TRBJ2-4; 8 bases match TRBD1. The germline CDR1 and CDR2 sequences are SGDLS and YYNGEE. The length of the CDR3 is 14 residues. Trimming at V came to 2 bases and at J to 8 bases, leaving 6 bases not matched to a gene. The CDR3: CASSVRGHGDIQYF. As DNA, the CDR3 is TGTGCCAGCAGCGTCAGGGGGCACGGGGACATTCAGTACTTC. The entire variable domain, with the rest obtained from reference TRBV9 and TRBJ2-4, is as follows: DSGVTQTPKHLITATGQRVTLRCSPRSGDLSVYWYQQSLDQGLQFLIQYYNGEERAKGNILERFSAQQFPDLHSELNLSSLELGDSALYFCASSVRGHGDIQYFGAGTRLSVL.

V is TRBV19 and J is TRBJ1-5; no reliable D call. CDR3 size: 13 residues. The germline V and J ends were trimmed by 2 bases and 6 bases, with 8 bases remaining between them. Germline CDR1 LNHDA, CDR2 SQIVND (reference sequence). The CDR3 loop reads CASSISQAQPQHF. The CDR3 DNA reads TGTGCCAGTAGTATATCCCAGGCTCAGCCCCAGCATTTT.

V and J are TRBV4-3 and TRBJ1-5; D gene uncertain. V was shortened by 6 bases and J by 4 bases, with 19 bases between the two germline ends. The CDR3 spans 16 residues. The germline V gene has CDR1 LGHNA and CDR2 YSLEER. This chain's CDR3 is CASSQQNGNPNQPQHF. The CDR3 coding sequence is TGCGCCAGCAGTCAGCAAAACGGGAATCCGAATCAGCCCCAGCATTTT.

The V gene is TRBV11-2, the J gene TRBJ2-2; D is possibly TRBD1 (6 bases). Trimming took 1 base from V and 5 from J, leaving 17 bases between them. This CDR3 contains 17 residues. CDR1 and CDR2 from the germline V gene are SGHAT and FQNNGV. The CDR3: CASSLGVATGGTGELFF. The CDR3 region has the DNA TGTGCCAGCAGCTTAGGGGTGGCGACAGGTGGAACCGGGGAGCTGTTTTTT.

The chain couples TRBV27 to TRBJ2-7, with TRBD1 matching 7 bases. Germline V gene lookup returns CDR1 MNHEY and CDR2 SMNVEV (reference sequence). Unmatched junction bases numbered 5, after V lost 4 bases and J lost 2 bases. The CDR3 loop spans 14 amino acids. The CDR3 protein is CASSSQGDPYEQYF. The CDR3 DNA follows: TGTGCCAGCAGTTCGCAGGGGGACCCCTACGAGCAGTACTTC.

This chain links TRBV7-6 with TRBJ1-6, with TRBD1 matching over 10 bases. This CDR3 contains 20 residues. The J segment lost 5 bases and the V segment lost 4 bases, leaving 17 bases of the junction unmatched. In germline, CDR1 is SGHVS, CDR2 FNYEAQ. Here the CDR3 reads CASSSDRGQPRTYDNSPLHF. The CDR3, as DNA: TGTGCCAGCAGCTCCGACAGGGGGCAACCACGTACGTACGATAATTCACCCCTCCACTTT. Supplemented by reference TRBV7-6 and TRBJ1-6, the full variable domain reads GAGVSQSPRYKVTKRGQDVALRCDPISGHVSLYWYRQALGQGPEFLTYFNYEAQQDKSGLPNDRFSAERPEGSISTLTIQRTEQRDSAMYRCASSSDRGQPRTYDNSPLHFGNGTRLTVT.

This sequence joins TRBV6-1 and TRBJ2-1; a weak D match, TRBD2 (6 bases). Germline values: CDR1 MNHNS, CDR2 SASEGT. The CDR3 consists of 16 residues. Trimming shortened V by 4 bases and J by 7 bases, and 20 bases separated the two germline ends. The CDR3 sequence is CASSGQRAASINEQFF. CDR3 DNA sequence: TGTGCCAGCAGTGGCCAGCGGGCGGCCTCGATAAATGAGCAGTTCTTC.